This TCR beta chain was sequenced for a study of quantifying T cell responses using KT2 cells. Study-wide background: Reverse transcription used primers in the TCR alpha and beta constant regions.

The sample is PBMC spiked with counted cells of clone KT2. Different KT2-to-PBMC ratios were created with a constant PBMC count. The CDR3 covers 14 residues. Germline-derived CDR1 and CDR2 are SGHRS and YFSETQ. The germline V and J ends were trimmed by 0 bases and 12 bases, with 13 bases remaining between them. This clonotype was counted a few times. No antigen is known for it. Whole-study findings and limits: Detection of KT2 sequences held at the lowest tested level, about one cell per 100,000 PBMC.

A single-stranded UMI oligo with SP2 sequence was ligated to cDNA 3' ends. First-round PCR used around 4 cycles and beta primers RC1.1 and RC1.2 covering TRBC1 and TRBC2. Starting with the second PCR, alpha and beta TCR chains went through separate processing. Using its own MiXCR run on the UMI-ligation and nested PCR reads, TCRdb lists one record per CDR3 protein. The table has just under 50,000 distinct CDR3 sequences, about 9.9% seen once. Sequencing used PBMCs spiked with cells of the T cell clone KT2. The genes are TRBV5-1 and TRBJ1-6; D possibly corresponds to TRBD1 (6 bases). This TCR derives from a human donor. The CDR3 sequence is CASSLVDRSQPLHF. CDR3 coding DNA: TGCGCCAGCAGCTTGGTGGACAGATCCCAACCCCTCCACTTT.